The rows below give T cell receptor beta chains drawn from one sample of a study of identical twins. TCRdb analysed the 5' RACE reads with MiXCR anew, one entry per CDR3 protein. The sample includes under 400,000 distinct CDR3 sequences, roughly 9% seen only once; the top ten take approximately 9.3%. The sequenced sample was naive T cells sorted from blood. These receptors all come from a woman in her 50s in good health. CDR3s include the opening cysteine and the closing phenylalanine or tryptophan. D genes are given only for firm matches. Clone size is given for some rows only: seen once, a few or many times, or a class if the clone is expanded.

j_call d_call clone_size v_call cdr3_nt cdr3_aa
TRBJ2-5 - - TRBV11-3 TGTGCCAGCAGCTCGCGCGGTCCTTTGAAAGAGACCCAGTACTTC CASSSRGPLKETQYF
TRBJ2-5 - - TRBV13 TGTGCCAGCAGCTCGGGACCCAGGGATTTTCAGTACTTC CASSSGPRDFQYF
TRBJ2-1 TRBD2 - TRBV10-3 TGTGCCATCAGGGGTCTAGCGGAAAACAATGAGCAGTTCTTC CAIRGLAENNEQFF
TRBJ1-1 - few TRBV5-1 TGCGCCAGCAGCTTGGTGGGCAGGGCCGCCCTTGAAGCTTTCTTT CASSLVGRAALEAFF
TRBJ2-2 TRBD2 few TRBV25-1 TGTGCCAGCTCCCGGGGAGGGATGGGGAGCACCGGGGAGCTGTTTTTT CASSRGGMGSTGELFF
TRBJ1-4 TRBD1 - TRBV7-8 TGTGCCAGCAGCTTAGCCGGGACAGGGTATGAAAAACTGTTTTTT CASSLAGTGYEKLFF
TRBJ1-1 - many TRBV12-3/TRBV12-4 TGTGCCAGCAGTTTACCCTTCGCCGGGAACACTGAAGCTTTCTTT CASSLPFAGNTEAFF
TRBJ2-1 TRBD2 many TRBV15 TGTGCCACCAGCAGAGATAGGCTAGCGGGAGTAAATGAGCAGTTCTTC CATSRDRLAGVNEQFF
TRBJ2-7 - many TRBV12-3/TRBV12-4 TGTGCCAGCAGTTTATCTCTTGGGGGAGGTAGCTACGAGCAGTACTTC CASSLSLGGGSYEQYF
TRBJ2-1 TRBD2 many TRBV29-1 TGCAGCGTTGAAGAAACCGGACTAGCGGGCTCCTACAATGAGCAGTTCTTC CSVEETGLAGSYNEQFF
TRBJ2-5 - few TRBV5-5 TGTGCCAGCAGCTTGGAATCAGGCGCCTCAACCCAGTACTTC CASSLESGASTQYF
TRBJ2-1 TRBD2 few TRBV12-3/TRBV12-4 TGTGCCAGCACCCCACCGGGACTAGCGGTGTACAATGAGCAGTTCTTC CASTPPGLAVYNEQFF